Presented here are 10 T cell receptor beta chains from one specimen sequenced in a study of B cell selection in AIRE deficiency. The data were produced by immunoSEQ multiplex PCR, yet TCRdb's version contains in-frame clones alone and is incomplete. The sample shows under 30,000 clones, 96% of them seen only once. CD4+CD127+ cells were sorted as the conventional CD4 T cells. The source material was CD4+CD127+ conventional T cells sorted from PBMCs. Source of these receptors: a human donor in good health.

This sequence joins TRBV5-1 and TRBJ2-1, with a possible D match to TRBD2 (6 bases). Deletions cut 4 bases from V and 5 bases from J, with 13 bases between. CDR3 size: 14 residues. CDR1 is SGHRS and CDR2 is YFSETQ in the germline V gene. In DNA, the CDR3 is TGCGCCAGCAGCCGAACCGGGGGAGACAATGAGCAGTTCTTC. Its protein is CASSRTGGDNEQFF.

The CDR3 DNA follows: TGTGCCAGCAGCTCTCGACTAAGCTGGTACGAGCAGTACTTC. Its translation is CASSSRLSWYEQYF. This chain joins TRBV4-2 and TRBJ2-7; tentative D call: TRBD2 (5 bases). The CDR3 has 14 residues. Germline-derived CDR1 and CDR2 are LGHNA and YNFKEQ. V lost 5 bases and J 4 bases, leaving 15 bases between the germline ends.

The V call is TRBV6-1, the J call TRBJ1-5; D may be TRBD1 (6 bases). V lost 2 bases and J 1 base, leaving 12 bases between the germline ends. The CDR3 sequence is 16 residues long. Germline loops: CDR1 MNHNS, CDR2 SASEGT. The CDR3 region is CASSEQAGTSNQPQHF. DNA of the CDR3: TGTGCCAGCAGTGAACAAGCAGGGACAAGCAATCAGCCCCAGCATTTT.

The chain has TRBV18 and TRBJ2-5; D possibly corresponds to TRBD2 (6 bases). The V gene's germline CDR1 is KGHSH and CDR2 LQKENI. V was clipped by 3 bases and J by 2 bases, with 13 bases between them. The CDR3 loop spans 15 amino acids. The CDR3 region has the DNA TGTGCCAGCTCACCCAGTGGTAGCGGACAAGAGACCCAGTACTTC. Its translation: CASSPSGSGQETQYF.

V gene TRBV5-8 combines with J gene TRBJ2-1; perhaps D is TRBD1 or TRBD2 (5 bases each). The CDR3 is made up of 18 amino acids. V gave up 0 bases and J gave up 7 bases, with 23 bases separating them. Germline-derived CDR1 and CDR2 are SGHTS and YDEGEE. The CDR3 DNA follows: TGTGCCAGCAGCTTGGACAGGCGGGCAGGTACAGTTAGGAATGAGCAGTTCTTC. It encodes CASSLDRRAGTVRNEQFF. The full variable domain, its missing parts supplied by reference TRBV5-8 and TRBJ2-1, is EAGVTQSPTHLIKTRGQQATLRCSPISGHTSVYWYQQALGLGLQFLLWYDEGEERNRGNFPPRFSGRQFPNYSSELNVNALELEDSALYLCASSLDRRAGTVRNEQFFGPGTRLTVL.

The rearrangement uses TRBV6-4 and TRBJ1-1; D remains unclear. Trimming took off 5 bases at V and 0 bases at J, with 7 bases between the two ends. CDR3 size: 13 residues. Germline CDR1 reads MRHNA; CDR2 reads SNTAGT. The CDR3 region has the DNA TGTGCCAGCAGTTTTATGATGAACACTGAAGCTTTCTTT. Protein: CASSFMMNTEAFF.

The J gene is TRBJ2-1, the V gene TRBV7-2; TRBD1 aligns across 11 bases. The CDR3 totals 16 residues. The trim removed 0 bases at V and 6 bases at J, leaving 4 bases unmatched. Germline values: CDR1 SGHTA, CDR2 FQGNSA. CDR3 nucleotides: TGTGCCAGCAGCTTAGCCGGGACAGGGGGTCTCAATGAGCAGTTCTTC. Its protein is CASSLAGTGGLNEQFF.

This clone was seen only once. The chain recombines TRBV7-9 with TRBJ2-3, with D hard to call. The CDR3 totals 13 residues. Trimming shortened V by 6 bases and J by 1 base, and 8 bases separated the two germline ends. Germline loops: CDR1 SEHNR, CDR2 FQNEAQ (reference sequence). The CDR3 DNA reads as TGTGCCAGCAGTTCGAGCGGCACAGATACGCAGTATTTT. Protein product: CASSSSGTDTQYF.

V usage is TRBV7-2 and J usage is TRBJ2-2; no definite D call. V was clipped by 1 base and J by 0 bases, with 6 bases between them. The germline V gene has CDR1 SGHTA and CDR2 FQGNSA. CDR3 length: 15 amino acids. For the CDR3, the DNA is TGTGCCAGCAGCTTAGGGGCGACGAACACCGGGGAGCTGTTTTTT. It translates to CASSLGATNTGELFF.

V usage is TRBV6-1 and J usage is TRBJ2-3; no clear D gene. Germline V lookup: CDR1 MNHNS, CDR2 SASEGT. V lost 4 bases and J 2 bases, leaving 10 bases between the germline ends. There are 14 residues in the CDR3. CDR3 sequence: CASSGDKLTDTQYF. CDR3 DNA sequence: TGTGCCAGCAGTGGCGACAAACTCACAGATACGCAGTATTTT.